The 6 T cell receptor beta chains below were found in one sample sequenced in a study of control samples from healthy donors and cancer patients. Assay used: immunoSEQ multiplex PCR; TCRdb lists only in-frame clones, some missing. Of roughly 45,000 clones detected, 90% to 95% appear once; the ten largest clones hold roughly 0.8%. The sample taken for sequencing was PBMCs. Source of these receptors: a man between 25 and 39 years old with colorectal cancer.

The chain combines TRBV5-1 with TRBJ1-2, with D unclear. The CDR3 has 15 residues. Trimming pared 4 bases from V and 4 bases from J, leaving 17 bases between. Germline CDR1 is SGHRS and CDR2 is YFSETQ. The CDR3 DNA sequence: TGCGCCAGCAGCGCGGACGGTACCCCCCTCTATGGCTACACCTTC. Translating it yields CASSADGTPLYGYTF.

The chain links TRBV5-1 to TRBJ1-2, with TRBD1 matching 8 bases. This CDR3 has 13 amino acids. With 4 bases clipped from V and 6 bases from J, the junction kept 5 bases outside the gene matches. Germline lookup yields CDR1 SGHRS and CDR2 YFSETQ. CDR3 loop: CASSLQGADGYTF. The CDR3 nucleotides read TGCGCCAGCAGCCTCCAGGGGGCGGATGGCTACACCTTC. Drawing the rest from reference TRBV5-1 and TRBJ1-2, the complete variable domain is KAGVTQTPRYLIKTRGQQVTLSCSPISGHRSVSWYQQTPGQGLQFLFEYFSETQRNKGNFPGRFSGRQFSNSRSEMNVSTLELGDSALYLCASSLQGADGYTFGSGTRLTVV.

The rearrangement uses TRBV19 and TRBJ1-5, with 8 bases aligning to TRBD1. Germline-derived CDR1 and CDR2 are LNHDA and SQIVND (reference sequence). This CDR3 region has 17 residues. The V segment lost 2 bases and the J segment 4 bases; nucleotides outside the gene matches: 10. This CDR3 is CASSIPSGTGLNQPQHF. Here the CDR3 DNA reads TGTGCCAGTAGTATACCTTCCGGGACAGGATTGAATCAGCCCCAGCATTTT. The full variable domain, in which reference TRBV19 and TRBJ1-5 provide the parts outside the CDR3, is DGGITQSPKYLFRKEGQNVTLSCEQNLNHDAMYWYRQDPGQGLRLIYYSQIVNDFQKGDIAEGYSVSREKKESFPLTVTSAQKNPTAFYLCASSIPSGTGLNQPQHFGDGTRLSIL.

The rearrangement joins TRBV19 to TRBJ1-6, with D tentatively TRBD1 (6 bases). Germline V gene data show CDR1 as LNHDA and CDR2 as SQIVND (reference sequence). With 8 bases removed from V and 6 bases from J, the gap between germline ends came to 11 bases. There are 13 residues in the CDR3. The CDR3 DNA follows: TGTGCCAGTGGGGACAAAATTAATTCACCCCTCCACTTT. The encoded protein is CASGDKINSPLHF.

This rearrangement joins TRBV19 to TRBJ1-2; D gene uncertain. This CDR3 comprises 13 residues. Trimming pared 3 bases from V and 4 bases from J, leaving 9 bases between. Germline V gene data show CDR1 as LNHDA and CDR2 as SQIVND (reference sequence). Here the CDR3 DNA reads TGTGCCAGTAGTATTGGCGGCTCCTATGGCTACACCTTC. Translation gives CASSIGGSYGYTF.

The chain combines TRBV3-1 (or the pseudogene TRBV3-2) with TRBJ2-7, with D possibly called TRBD1 or TRBD2 (6 bases each). This CDR3 is 16 amino acids long. V was pared by 3 bases and J by 0 bases, with 15 bases between. Germline lookup yields CDR1 LGHDT and CDR2 YNNKEL (reference sequence). This CDR3 reads CASSHGGGVASYEQYV. The CDR3 bases are TGTGCCAGCAGCCATGGAGGGGGAGTGGCCTCCTACGAGCAGTACGTC.